The rows below give T cell receptor beta chains drawn from one sample of a study of human T cells and chemical hapten exposure. TCRdb called the RACE reads again in MiXCR, with one record for every CDR3 protein. The table has about 120,000 distinct CDR3 sequences, about an eighth seen once; the top ten hold less than 0.95%. Sample: whole blood, taken in connection with sensitization to the hapten diphenylcyclopropenone (DPC). The receptors here all came from a man aged 18 to 35 with alopecia areata. Some clones in this sample may be carry-over from other donors' samples. Both conserved end residues are part of each CDR3. D genes are given only for firm matches. Expanded clones get a size class; other rows say once, few or many, or leave the size out.

J gene,clone size,D gene,V gene,CDR3 DNA,CDR3 protein
TRBJ2-2,.,.,TRBV2,TGTGCCAGCATTAACCTGAACACCGGGGAGCTGTTTTTT,CASINLNTGELFF
TRBJ2-5,.,.,TRBV28,TGTGCCAGCAGTTTACACGGGTCCCGCGCCCAGTACTTC,CASSLHGSRAQYF
TRBJ2-5,many,TRBD1,TRBV11-2,TGTGCCAGCAGATCGGACAGGGTCGGGACCCAGTACTTC,CASRSDRVGTQYF
TRBJ2-1,many,.,TRBV2,TGTGCCAGCAGTGAACAGAACAATGAGCAGTTCTTC,CASSEQNNEQFF
TRBJ1-1,few,TRBD1,TRBV5-1,TGCGCCAGCAGCCCTGGGACAGGGTTCACTGAAGCTTTCTTT,CASSPGTGFTEAFF
TRBJ2-7,many,.,TRBV29-1,TGCAGCGCTGCCGGCGCAGGGGATCTCGAGCAGTACTTC,CSAAGAGDLEQYF
TRBJ2-1,few,TRBD2,TRBV7-9,TGTGCCAGCAGTACGGGGGGGAGCTCCTACAATGAGCAGTTCTTC,CASSTGGSSYNEQFF
TRBJ1-5,.,TRBD1,TRBV2,TGTGCCAGCAGGGAGCCAGGGGGTCTTCAGCCCCAGCATTTT,CASREPGGLQPQHF
TRBJ2-5,few,.,TRBV29-1,TGCAGCGTTGTGGGGCGGGAGACCCAGTACTTC,CSVVGRETQYF
TRBJ1-3,.,.,TRBV4-1,TGCGCCAGCAGCCAAGTCACCAGGAGCTCTGGAAACACCATATATTTT,CASSQVTRSSGNTIYF
TRBJ1-5,few,.,TRBV28,TGTGCCAGCAGCGGAAGGGGTTTTCGTAGCAATCAGCCCCAGCATTTT,CASSGRGFRSNQPQHF
TRBJ2-3,.,.,TRBV4-1,TGCGCCAGCAGCCAAGTGGTTCCACTAGGGGCTGATACGCAGTATTTT,CASSQVVPLGADTQYF
TRBJ2-1,.,.,TRBV3-1,TGTGCCAGCAGCCTTTTTGACGGCTACAGGGAGCAGTTCTTC,CASSLFDGYREQFF
TRBJ2-2,few,.,TRBV2,TGTGCCAGCAGTGCCTGGACGGGGAACACCGGGGAGCTGTTTTTT,CASSAWTGNTGELFF
TRBJ1-2,.,.,TRBV29-1,TGCAGCGTTGTTGACGTAATTGGCTACACCTTC,CSVVDVIGYTF
TRBJ2-5,many,.,TRBV3-1,TGTGCCAGCAGCCAAGAGGGGCCTCGGAGCGGAGAGACCCAGTACTTC,CASSQEGPRSGETQYF
TRBJ2-2,.,.,TRBV6-5,TGTGCCAGCAAGGACACCGGGGAGCTGTTTTTT,CASKDTGELFF
TRBJ1-1,many,TRBD1,TRBV7-3,TGTGCCAGCAGCTTACAGGGGGCTGGGCACACTGAAGCTTTCTTT,CASSLQGAGHTEAFF
TRBJ1-5,.,TRBD1,TRBV28,TGTGCCAGCAGTTCGCCGAGGGGGCCCTCTCAGCCCCAGCATTTT,CASSSPRGPSQPQHF
TRBJ1-5,few,.,TRBV27,TGTGCCAGCAGTCCCTACTTTCAACAGCCCCAGCATTTT,CASSPYFQQPQHF
TRBJ2-3,few,.,TRBV4-1,TGCGCCAGCAGCCAAGGACGGGTGGATACGCAGTATTTT,CASSQGRVDTQYF
TRBJ2-5,.,TRBD1,TRBV10-3,TGTGCCATCAGTGTTGACAGGGAGGAGACCCAGTACTTC,CAISVDREETQYF
TRBJ1-1,.,.,TRBV12-3/TRBV12-4,TGTGCCAGCAGTTTAGTAGCCTCGCGAGTTTTCTTT,CASSLVASRVFF
TRBJ1-2,many,.,TRBV5-4,TGTGCCAGCAGCAGCTTCAGGCGGTTCTATGGCTACACCTTC,CASSSFRRFYGYTF
TRBJ1-1,few,.,TRBV4-3,TGCGCCAGCAGCCTCGGCTGGGGCACTGAAGCTTTCTTT,CASSLGWGTEAFF
TRBJ2-3,few,.,TRBV12-3/TRBV12-4,TGTGCCAGCAGCCCCATCCTAGGAGATACGCAGTATTTT,CASSPILGDTQYF
TRBJ2-6,many,.,TRBV28,TGTGCCAGCAGTCCTACAGGGTTCTCTGGGGCCAACGTCCTGACTTTC,CASSPTGFSGANVLTF
TRBJ2-1,few,.,TRBV14,TGTGCCAGCAGCTCACTCCATTACAGGCCCTATGAGCAGTTCTTC,CASSSLHYRPYEQFF
TRBJ1-1,few,.,TRBV10-1,TGCGCCAGCAGAGAGAGAGGGCGGGGGTATATGAACACTGAAGCTTTCTTT,CASRERGRGYMNTEAFF
TRBJ2-5,.,.,TRBV29-1,TGCAGCGTCGAAGGCCCCAAGGGACTAGAGACCCAGTACTTC,CSVEGPKGLETQYF
TRBJ2-5,few,.,TRBV5-1,TGCGCCAGCAGCCCCTGGACTACACAAGAGACCCAGTACTTC,CASSPWTTQETQYF
TRBJ2-1,.,.,TRBV7-2,TGTGCCAGCAGCTTAGCGGATAGCAATGAGCAGTTCTTC,CASSLADSNEQFF
TRBJ1-2,few,TRBD1,TRBV7-9,TGTGCCAGCAGCTTAAATCCTAATCAGGGGGCACACTATGGCTACACCTTC,CASSLNPNQGAHYGYTF
TRBJ2-5,few,TRBD2,TRBV4-1,TGCGCCAGCAGCCAGGGACTAGCGGGGGCGACCCAGTACTTC,CASSQGLAGATQYF
TRBJ2-1,few,.,TRBV5-8,TGTGCCGGGATAATACAGCTCTCCTACAATGAGCAGTTCTTC,CAGIIQLSYNEQFF
TRBJ1-6,few,.,TRBV6-6,TGTGCCAGCAGTTACTCTGGGCAGGGTATCTCACCCCTCCACTTT,CASSYSGQGISPLHF
TRBJ1-6,many,.,TRBV12-3/TRBV12-4,TGTGCCAGCAGTTTCCGGGTAGACGGTTCACCCCTCCACTTT,CASSFRVDGSPLHF
TRBJ2-3,.,.,TRBV4-3,TGCGCCAGCAGCCAAGATAACGCCGGGTCTCGGTATTTT,CASSQDNAGSRYF
TRBJ1-4,few,.,TRBV7-2,TGTGCCAGCAGCACCCAGCGGGTGGAGGAAAAACTGTTTTTT,CASSTQRVEEKLFF
TRBJ2-7,few,.,TRBV7-2,TGTGCCAGCAGCCCTCGGACGTATTGGTCCCACGAGCAGTACTTC,CASSPRTYWSHEQYF
TRBJ2-5,few,.,TRBV7-2,TGTGCCAGCAGCGCCCGTGGTAGGGGGGCGGAGACCCAGTACTTC,CASSARGRGAETQYF
TRBJ2-3,.,.,TRBV5-1,TGCGCCAGCAGCGTGCAGGGAGGCCCTAGCACAGATACGCAGTATTTT,CASSVQGGPSTDTQYF
TRBJ1-1,many,.,TRBV7-9,TGTGCCAGCAGCTTAGTGGGGAACACTGAAGCTTTCTTT,CASSLVGNTEAFF
TRBJ2-7,.,.,TRBV5-4,TGTGCCAGCAGCCCTAAGGACACAGGTTTGAGCGAGCAGTACTTC,CASSPKDTGLSEQYF
TRBJ2-7,.,TRBD1,TRBV6-2/TRBV6-3,TGTGCCAGCAATTTCCGGGACAGGGATTACGAGCAGTACTTC,CASNFRDRDYEQYF
TRBJ1-1,few,.,TRBV18,TGTGCCAGCTCACCAGCGGAGAACACTGAAGCTTTCTTT,CASSPAENTEAFF
TRBJ2-4,.,.,TRBV3-1,TGTGCCAGCAGCCATGGCGGGGCGATAGCCAAAAACATTCAGTACTTC,CASSHGGAIAKNIQYF
TRBJ2-1,few,.,TRBV12-5,TGTGCTAGTGGGTGGGGCCGGGCCCCTCGGAGTGAGCAGTTCTTC,CASGWGRAPRSEQFF
TRBJ1-1,.,.,TRBV11-2,TGTGCCAGCAGCTTAGCACGGGGGCACACTGAAGCTTTCTTT,CASSLARGHTEAFF